This TCR beta chain was recovered during a study of CD8 T cells in ankylosing spondylitis. Study outcomes and limitations: In the blood and synovial fluid of reactive arthritis, some motif variants had been previously reported. A motif of 7 or 8 highly homologous TCR beta variants was seen as apparently characteristic of ankylosing spondylitis blood.

TCRdb re-derived calls from the 5' RACE reads in MiXCR, one entry per CDR3 protein. This table holds 500,000 to 550,000 distinct CDR3 sequences, 12% found once. Germline assignment: CDR1 SGHRS and CDR2 YFSETQ. V gave up 0 bases and J gave up 0 bases, with 6 bases separating them. The CDR3 extends over 14 amino acids. Comments on this clonotype: Its antigen is not known.

This sequence joins TRBV5-1 and TRBJ2-5, with D possibly being TRBD1 (6 bases). This TCR came from a male donor with ankylosing spondylitis. Input material: blood, either unsorted or a sorted T cell fraction (not recorded which). CDR3 sequence (DNA): TGCGCCAGCAGCTTGGAGGGGGACCAAGAGACCCAGTACTTC. As protein: CASSLEGDQETQYF.